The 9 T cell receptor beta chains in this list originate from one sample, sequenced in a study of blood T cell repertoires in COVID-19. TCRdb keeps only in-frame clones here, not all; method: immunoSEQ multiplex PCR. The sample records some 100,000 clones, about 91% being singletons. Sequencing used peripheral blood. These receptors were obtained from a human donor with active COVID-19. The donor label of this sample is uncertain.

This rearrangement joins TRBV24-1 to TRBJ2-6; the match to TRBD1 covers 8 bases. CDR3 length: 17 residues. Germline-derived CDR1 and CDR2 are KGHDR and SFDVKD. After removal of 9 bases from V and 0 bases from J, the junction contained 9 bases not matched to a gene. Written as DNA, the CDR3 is TGTGCCACCCAAACGACAGGGGACAGCTCTGGGGCCAACGTCCTGACTTTC. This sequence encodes CATQTTGDSSGANVLTF.

DNA for the CDR3: TGTGCCAGCAGCTCCCCAAGGGGTCCCGGGGAGCTGTTTTTT. It translates to CASSSPRGPGELFF. The chain recombines TRBV11-2 with TRBJ2-2; D is possibly TRBD1 (5 bases). Germline V gene data show CDR1 as SGHAT and CDR2 as FQNNGV. The V end was cut by 4 bases, the J end by 6 bases, with 12 bases between. This CDR3 spans 14 amino acids. Based on the CDR3 plus reference TRBV11-2 and TRBJ2-2, the full variable domain is EAGVAQSPRYKIIEKRQSVAFWCNPISGHATLYWYQQILGQGPKLLIQFQNNGVVDDSQLPKDRFSAERLKGVDSTLKIQPAKLEDSAVYLCASSSPRGPGELFFGEGSRLTVL.

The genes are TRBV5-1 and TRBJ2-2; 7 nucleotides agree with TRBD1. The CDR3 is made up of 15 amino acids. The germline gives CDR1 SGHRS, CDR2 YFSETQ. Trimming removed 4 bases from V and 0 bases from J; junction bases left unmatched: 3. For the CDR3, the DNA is TGCGCCAGCAGCGAGGGGACAGCGAACACCGGGGAGCTGTTTTTT. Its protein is CASSEGTANTGELFF.

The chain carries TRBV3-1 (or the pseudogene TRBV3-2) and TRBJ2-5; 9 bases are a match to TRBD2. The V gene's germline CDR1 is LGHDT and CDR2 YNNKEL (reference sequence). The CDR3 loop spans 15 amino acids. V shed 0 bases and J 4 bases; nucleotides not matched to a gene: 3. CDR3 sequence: CASSQDPAGGETQYF. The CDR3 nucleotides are TGTGCCAGCAGCCAAGATCCAGCGGGGGGAGAGACCCAGTACTTC.

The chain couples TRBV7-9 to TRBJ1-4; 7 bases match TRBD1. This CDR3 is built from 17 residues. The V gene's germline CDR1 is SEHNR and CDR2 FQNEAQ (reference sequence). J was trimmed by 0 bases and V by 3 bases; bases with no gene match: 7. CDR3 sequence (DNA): TGTGCCAGCAGCTTTTTTCGGGACAGTCCAACTAATGAAAAACTGTTTTTT. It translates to CASSFFRDSPTNEKLFF.

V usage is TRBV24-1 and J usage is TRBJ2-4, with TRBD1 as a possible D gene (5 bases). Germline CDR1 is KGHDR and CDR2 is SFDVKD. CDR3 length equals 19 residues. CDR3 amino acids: CAKSTEWDSRDGAKNIQYF. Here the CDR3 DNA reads TGTGCGAAGAGTACAGAATGGGATAGCAGGGATGGGGCCAAAAACATTCAGTACTTC.

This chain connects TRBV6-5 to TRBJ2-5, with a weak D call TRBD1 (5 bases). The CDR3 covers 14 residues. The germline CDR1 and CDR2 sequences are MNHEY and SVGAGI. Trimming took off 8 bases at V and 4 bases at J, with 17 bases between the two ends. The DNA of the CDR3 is TGTGCCAGCGGTAGAAGGGGAACAAGAGAGACCCAGTACTTC. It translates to CASGRRGTRETQYF.

CDR3 sequence reads: CAISPGGGLRDGYTF. CDR3 coding DNA: TGTGCCATCAGTCCCGGCGGGGGGTTACGAGATGGCTACACCTTC. The chain employs TRBV10-3 and TRBJ1-2; D might be TRBD1 (5 bases). The germline CDR1 and CDR2 sequences are ENHRY and SYGVKD. The V end was cut by 5 bases, the J end by 6 bases, with 19 bases between. The CDR3 sequence is 15 residues long.

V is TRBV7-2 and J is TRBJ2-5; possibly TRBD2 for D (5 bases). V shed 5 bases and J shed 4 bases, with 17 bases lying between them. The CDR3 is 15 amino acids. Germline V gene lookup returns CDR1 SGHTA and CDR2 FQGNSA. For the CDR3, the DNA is TGTGCCAGCAGCCCAATCGCGGCGGGTGGAGAGACCCAGTACTTC. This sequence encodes CASSPIAAGGETQYF.